These 14 T cell receptor beta chains were sequenced from one sample in a study of blood T cells in healthy people across ages. Primed by a sample-barcoded 5' primer and a J-beta primer mix, a second PCR proceeded for about 6 to 11 cycles. TCRdb re-analysed the 5' RACE reads in MiXCR, keeping a single row per CDR3 protein. The sample comprises hundreds of thousands of distinct CDR3 sequences, around 30% of which are singletons, and around 16% rests with the top ten. What was sequenced was blood. The receptors here all came from a woman older than 75 in good health.

This clonotype was counted many times. J is TRBJ2-5 and V is TRBV7-9; 12 bases line up with TRBD1. The germline CDR1 and CDR2 sequences are SEHNR and FQNEAQ (reference sequence). This CDR3 is 16 amino acids long. V lost 4 bases, J lost 5 bases, and 8 bases stayed unmatched. CDR3 loop: CASSSTGQGAYETQYF. The CDR3 DNA follows: TGTGCCAGCAGCTCTACGGGACAGGGGGCCTACGAGACCCAGTACTTC. The entire variable domain, with the rest obtained from reference TRBV7-9 and TRBJ2-5, is as follows: DTGVSQNPRHKITKRGQNVTFRCDPISEHNRLYWYRQTLGQGPEFLTYFQNEAQLEKSRLLSDRFSAERPKGSFSTLEIQRTEQGDSAMYLCASSSTGQGAYETQYFGPGTRLLVL.

The chain couples TRBV5-1 to TRBJ2-2; D not certain. The CDR3 spans 10 residues. Germline V CDR1 and CDR2: SGHRS, YFSETQ. Trimming removed 7 bases at V and 7 bases at J, with 5 bases between. This CDR3 is CASGDGELFF. DNA for the CDR3: TGCGCCAGCGGTGACGGGGAGCTGTTTTTT.

On this clonotype: This may arise from a read error, as a much more abundant clone is one base away. This chain's CDR3 is CASSLQWVKETQFF. In nucleotides, the CDR3 is TGTGCCAGCAGCCTTCAATGGGTCAAAGAGACCCAGTTCTTC. J is TRBJ2-1 and V is TRBV7-2; no clear D. Germline V gene data show CDR1 as SGHTA and CDR2 as FQGNSA. Trimming cost V 5 bases and J 13 bases, with 21 bases left between them. The CDR3 contains 14 residues.

The table lists this clonotype with many counts. This chain joins TRBV6-5 and TRBJ2-1, with a weak D call TRBD1 (5 bases). Trimming removed 0 bases from V and 1 base from J, with 10 bases in between. The CDR3 loop spans 16 amino acids. CDR1 is MNHEY and CDR2 is SVGAGI in the germline V gene. In DNA, the CDR3 is TGTGCCAGCAGTTACTCTCAGGGTGGGTCCTACAATGAGCAGTTCTTC. It yields the protein CASSYSQGGSYNEQFF.

As for this clonotype: A much larger clonotype is one base distant, so this may be a read error. V is TRBV20-1 and J is TRBJ1-5; 8 positions agree with TRBD1. The germline V gene has CDR1 DFQATT and CDR2 SNEGSKA (reference sequence). This CDR3 contains 15 residues. The trim removed 6 bases at V and 4 bases at J, leaving 11 bases unmatched. The CDR3 protein is CSAPGQGRQNQPQHF. DNA for the CDR3: TGCAGTGCACCAGGACAGGGCAGACAAAATCAGCCCCAGCATTTT.

The chain links TRBV20-1 to TRBJ2-2, with a weak D call TRBD2 (7 bases). Trimming stripped 5 bases from V and 5 bases from J, with 15 bases between. The CDR3 loop spans 14 amino acids. The germline V gene has CDR1 DFQATT and CDR2 SNEGSKA (reference sequence). This CDR3 reads CSARGAGVTGELFF. For the CDR3, the DNA is TGCAGTGCTCGGGGGGCGGGGGTTACCGGGGAGCTGTTTTTT.

The V call is TRBV7-2, the J call TRBJ1-2; D may be TRBD1 (6 bases). Germline values: CDR1 SGHTA, CDR2 FQGNSA. V was cut by 4 bases and J by 4 bases, with 13 bases left in between. The CDR3 is 14 amino acids. The CDR3 region is CASSSTGQSYGYTF. CDR3 bases: TGTGCCAGCAGCTCAACCGGACAGAGCTATGGCTACACCTTC.

The chain is built from TRBV5-1 and TRBJ2-7; tentatively, D is TRBD1 or TRBD2 (5 bases each). The V gene's germline CDR1 is SGHRS and CDR2 YFSETQ. The CDR3 is 15 residues long. Trimming removed 3 bases from V and 1 base from J, with 14 bases in between. The CDR3 protein is CASSSGPLGSYEQYF. The CDR3 nucleotides read TGCGCCAGCAGCTCGGGACCGTTGGGGTCCTACGAGCAGTACTTC.

J is TRBJ1-2 and V is TRBV4-1; D gene uncertain. This CDR3 comprises 15 residues. V lost 1 base and J lost 7, with 16 bases in between. CDR1 is MGHRA and CDR2 is YSYEKL in the germline V gene. The CDR3 nucleotides are TGCGCCAGCAGCCAAGTGGAGCGGGTAAGCAGTGGCTACACCTTC. Encoded protein: CASSQVERVSSGYTF.

Concerning this clonotype itself: A read error may produce the germline difference seen at one junction end. This chain joins TRBV19 and TRBJ2-3; 7 bases map to TRBD2. The CDR3 has 14 amino acids. CDR1 and CDR2 (germline): LNHDA, SQIVND (reference sequence). The CDR3 DNA reads TGTGCCAGTAGTATTGCGGGGGACCCAGAGACGCAGTATTTT. Its translation is CASSIAGDPETQYF.

The chain couples TRBV12-3 or TRBV12-4 to TRBJ2-2; D gene ambiguous. This CDR3 region has 14 residues. V dropped 2 bases and J dropped 5 bases, with 9 bases sitting between them. In DNA, the CDR3 is TGTGCCAGCAGTTTAATGACGGATACCGGGGAGCTGTTTTTT. Protein product: CASSLMTDTGELFF.

The chain links TRBV12-3 or TRBV12-4 to TRBJ2-3; possibly TRBD2 for D (7 bases). The CDR3 has 15 amino acids. The V and J ends lost 7 bases and 1 base respectively, with 15 bases between them. This CDR3 is CASIKTGGGTDTQYF. CDR3 coding DNA: TGTGCCAGCATTAAGACGGGGGGCGGCACAGATACGCAGTATTTT.

This rearrangement joins TRBV20-1 to TRBJ1-2; no clear D gene. The CDR3 contains 11 residues. Germline CDR1 reads DFQATT; CDR2 reads SNEGSKA (reference sequence). Trimming stripped 7 bases from V and 4 bases from J, with 10 bases between. The CDR3 DNA follows: TGCAGTGTTCCTCTGGTCTATGGCTACACCTTC. Its translation: CSVPLVYGYTF.

As concerns this clonotype: At one boundary the junction diverges from the germline segment, which might be a read error. The chain links TRBV9 to TRBJ1-2, with D hard to call. The CDR3 spans 12 residues. CDR1 is SGDLS, CDR2 YYNGEE, per germline. This chain's CDR3 is CAGSRTETVYTF. The CDR3 DNA is TGTGCCGGCAGCAGGACCGAGACCGTCTACACCTTC.